This paragraph reports one T cell receptor beta chain. Its antigen is unknown. The sample comes from a study of shared clonotypes between healthy human individuals. Across the study: There were three CD4 naive, three CD4 memory, two CD8 naive and one CD8 memory plates per donor.

The study's findings and limits: The study's rarefaction showed incomplete sorted-subset sequencing despite large depth. In several donors, about 5% of naive CD4 clonotypes appeared in common.

The DNA input per sorted-subset replicate PCR was roughly 210 ng, corresponding to some 30,000 T cell genomes. The repertoire was sequenced with immunoSEQ multiplex PCR; TCRdb's copy has only in-frame clones and lacks some. Here the sample spans approximately 2.3 million clones, more than 85% being singletons. The sequencing input was naive CD4+ T cells from PBMCs. Subset in this sample: CD45RA+ positively selected. The TCR originated in a man aged 18-30 years in good health. Some clones in this sample may be carry-over from other donors' samples.

The CDR3 DNA reads TGCGCCAGCAGCTCACGGGGGCGAGCGGGTAAACAGACCTACGAGCAGTACTTC. Protein product: CASSSRGRAGKQTYEQYF. The V call is TRBV5-1, the J call TRBJ2-7; the D gene could be TRBD1 or TRBD2 (6 bases each). This CDR3 is 18 amino acids long. The germline V gene has CDR1 SGHRS and CDR2 YFSETQ. V was clipped by 3 bases and J by 2 bases, with 24 bases between them. Full variable domain (remainder filled in from reference TRBV5-1 and TRBJ2-7): KAGVTQTPRYLIKTRGQQVTLSCSPISGHRSVSWYQQTPGQGLQFLFEYFSETQRNKGNFPGRFSGRQFSNSRSEMNVSTLELGDSALYLCASSSRGRAGKQTYEQYFGPGTRLTVT.